This T cell receptor (beta chain) derives from a study of T cell repertoires in cytomegalovirus infection. The wider study: A matching HLA type, together with CMV infection, was signaled by public TCR beta signatures.

V was shortened by 2 bases and J by 3 bases, with 7 bases between the two germline ends. The length of the CDR3 is 13 residues. At least ten counts were recorded for this clonotype. Antigen: not known. The study's findings and limits: Cumulated frequencies of public TCR beta families served to identify carriers of CMV plus the relevant HLA.

Via MiXCR, TCRdb re-called the reads, giving one row per CDR3 protein. The sample has about 300,000 distinct CDR3 sequences, approximately 10% seen once. The V call is TRBV12-3 or TRBV12-4, the J call TRBJ1-2; possible D gene TRBD1, 5 bases. The sequence came from a human donor in good health (CMV status not recorded). Some clones in this sample may be carry-over from other donors' samples. The source material was PBMCs. The CDR3 DNA reads TGTGCCAGCAGTTTAAGGGGAGACTATGGCTACACCTTC. It specifies CASSLRGDYGYTF.